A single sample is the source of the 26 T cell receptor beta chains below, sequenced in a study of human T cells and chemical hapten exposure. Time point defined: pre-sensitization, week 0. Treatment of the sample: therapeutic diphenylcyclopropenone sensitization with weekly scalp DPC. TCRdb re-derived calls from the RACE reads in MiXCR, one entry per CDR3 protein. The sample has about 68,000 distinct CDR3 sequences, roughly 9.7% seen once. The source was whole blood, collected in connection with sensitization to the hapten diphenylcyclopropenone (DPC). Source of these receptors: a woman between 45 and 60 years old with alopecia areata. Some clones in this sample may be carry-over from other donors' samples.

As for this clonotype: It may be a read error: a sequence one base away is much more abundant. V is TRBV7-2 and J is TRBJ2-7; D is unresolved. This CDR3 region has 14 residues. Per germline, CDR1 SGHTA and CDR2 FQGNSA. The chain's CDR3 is CAISPFVTTYEQYF. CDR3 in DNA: TGTGCCATCAGCCCTTTCGTGACAACCTACGAGCAGTACTTC. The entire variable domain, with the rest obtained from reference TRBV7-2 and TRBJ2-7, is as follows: GAGVSQSPSNKVTEKGKDVELRCDPISGHTALYWYRQSLGQGLEFLIYFQGNSAPDKSGLPSDRFSAERTGGSVSTLTIQRTQQEDSAVYLCAISPFVTTYEQYFGPGTRLTVT.

CDR3 DNA: TGTGCCAGCAGCAAACAACCAGGGGGCAAGTACGAGCAGTACTTC. Amino acids: CASSKQPGGKYEQYF. The chain combines TRBV3-1 with TRBJ2-7; the match to TRBD1 covers 8 bases. CDR3 length equals 15 residues. Per germline, CDR1 LGHDT and CDR2 YNNKEL (reference sequence). Germline trimming cut 5 bases from V and 4 bases from J; bases unmatched to any gene: 10.

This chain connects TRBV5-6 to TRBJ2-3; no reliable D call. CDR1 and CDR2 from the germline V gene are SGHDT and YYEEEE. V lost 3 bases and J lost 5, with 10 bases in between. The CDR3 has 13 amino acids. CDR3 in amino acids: CASSWSGGDTQYF. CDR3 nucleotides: TGTGCCAGCAGCTGGTCAGGCGGAGATACGCAGTATTTT.

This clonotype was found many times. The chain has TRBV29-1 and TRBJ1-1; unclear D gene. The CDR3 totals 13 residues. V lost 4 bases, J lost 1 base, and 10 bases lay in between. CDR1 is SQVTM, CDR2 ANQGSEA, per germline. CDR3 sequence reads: CSVVNQENTEAFF. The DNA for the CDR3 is TGCAGCGTTGTAAATCAGGAGAACACTGAAGCTTTCTTT. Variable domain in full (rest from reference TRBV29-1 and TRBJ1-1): SAVISQKPSRDICQRGTSLTIQCQVDSQVTMMFWYRQQPGQSLTLIATANQGSEATYESGFVIDKFPISRPNLTFSTLTVSNMSPEDSSIYLCSVVNQENTEAFFGQGTRLTVV.

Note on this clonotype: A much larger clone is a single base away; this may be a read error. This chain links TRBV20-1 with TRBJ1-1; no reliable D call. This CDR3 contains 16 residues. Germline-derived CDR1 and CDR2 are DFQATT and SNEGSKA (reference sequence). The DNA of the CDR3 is TGCAGTGCTAGAGATCAGGCGGGAAGGCTGAACACTGAAGCTTCCTTT. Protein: CSARDQAGRLNTEASF.

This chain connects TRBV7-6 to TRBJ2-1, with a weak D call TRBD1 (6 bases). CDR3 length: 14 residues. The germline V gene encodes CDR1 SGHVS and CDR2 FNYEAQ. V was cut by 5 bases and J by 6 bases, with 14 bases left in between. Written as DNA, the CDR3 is TGTGCCAGCAGCCTTAGACAGGCCGCCAATGAGCAGTTCTTC. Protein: CASSLRQAANEQFF.

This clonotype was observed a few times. CDR3: CASSLRGAAYEQYF. In DNA, the CDR3 is TGTGCCAGCAGCTTGCGAGGGGCTGCCTACGAGCAGTACTTC. This chain links TRBV5-6 with TRBJ2-7; D is tentatively TRBD1 or TRBD2 (5 bases each). The CDR3 extends over 14 amino acids. Germline V gene lookup returns CDR1 SGHDT and CDR2 YYEEEE. The V gene lost 1 base and the J gene lost 2 bases, with 10 bases spanning the gap.

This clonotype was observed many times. CDR3 bases: TGTGCCAGCAGCTTTACGCGGCAGGGAACTGAAGCTTTCTTT. It codes for CASSFTRQGTEAFF. This chain uses TRBV7-2 with TRBJ1-1; the D gene is possibly TRBD1 (5 bases). CDR3 size: 14 residues. CDR1 SGHTA and CDR2 FQGNSA come from the germline V gene. V lost 3 bases and J lost 5, with 13 bases in between.

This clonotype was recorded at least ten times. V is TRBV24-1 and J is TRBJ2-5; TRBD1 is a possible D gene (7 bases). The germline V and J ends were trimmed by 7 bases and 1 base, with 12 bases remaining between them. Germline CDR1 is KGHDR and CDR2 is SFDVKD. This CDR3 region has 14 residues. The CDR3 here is CATSARGVQETQYF. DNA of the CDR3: TGTGCCACCAGCGCCAGGGGGGTCCAAGAGACCCAGTACTTC.

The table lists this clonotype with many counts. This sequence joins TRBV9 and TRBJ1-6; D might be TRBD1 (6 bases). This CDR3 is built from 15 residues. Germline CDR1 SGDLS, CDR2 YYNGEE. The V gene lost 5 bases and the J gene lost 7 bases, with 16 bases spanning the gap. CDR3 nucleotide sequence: TGTGCCAGCAGAGGTACCCGAGGGGGGAATTCACCCCTCCACTTT. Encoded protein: CASRGTRGGNSPLHF.

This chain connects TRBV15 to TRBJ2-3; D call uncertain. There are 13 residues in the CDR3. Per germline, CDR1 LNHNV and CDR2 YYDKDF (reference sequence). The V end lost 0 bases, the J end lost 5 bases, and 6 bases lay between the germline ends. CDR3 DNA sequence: TGTGCCACCAGCAGAGATACGGTAGATACGCAGTATTTT. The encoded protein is CATSRDTVDTQYF.

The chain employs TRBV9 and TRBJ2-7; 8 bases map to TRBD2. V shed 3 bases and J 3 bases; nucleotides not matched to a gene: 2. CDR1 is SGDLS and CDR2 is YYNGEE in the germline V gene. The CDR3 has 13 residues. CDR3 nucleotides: TGTGCCAGCAGCGCCGGGAGGGACTACGAGCAGTACTTC. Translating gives CASSAGRDYEQYF.

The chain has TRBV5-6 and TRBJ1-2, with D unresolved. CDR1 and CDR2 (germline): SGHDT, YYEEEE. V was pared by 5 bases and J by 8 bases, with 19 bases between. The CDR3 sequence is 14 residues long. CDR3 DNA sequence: TGTGCCAGCAGGCCGGACTTAGCGGAGAGAGGCTACACCTTC. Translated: CASRPDLAERGYTF.

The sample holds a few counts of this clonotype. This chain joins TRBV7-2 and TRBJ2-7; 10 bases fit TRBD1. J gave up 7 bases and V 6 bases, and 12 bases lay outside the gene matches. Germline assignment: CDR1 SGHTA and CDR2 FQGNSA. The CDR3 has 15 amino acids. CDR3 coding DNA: TGTGCCAGCAGACACACCGGGACAGGGGCGTGGGAGCAGTACTTC. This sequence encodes CASRHTGTGAWEQYF.

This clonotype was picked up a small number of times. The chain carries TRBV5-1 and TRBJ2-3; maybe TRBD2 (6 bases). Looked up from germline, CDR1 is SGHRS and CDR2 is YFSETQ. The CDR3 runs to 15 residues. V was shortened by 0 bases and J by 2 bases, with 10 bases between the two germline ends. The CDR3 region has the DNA TGCGCCAGCAGCTTGGAGGGACTTACCACAGATACGCAGTATTTT. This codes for CASSLEGLTTDTQYF. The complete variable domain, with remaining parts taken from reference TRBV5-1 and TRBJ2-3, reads KAGVTQTPRYLIKTRGQQVTLSCSPISGHRSVSWYQQTPGQGLQFLFEYFSETQRNKGNFPGRFSGRQFSNSRSEMNVSTLELGDSALYLCASSLEGLTTDTQYFGPGTRLTVL.

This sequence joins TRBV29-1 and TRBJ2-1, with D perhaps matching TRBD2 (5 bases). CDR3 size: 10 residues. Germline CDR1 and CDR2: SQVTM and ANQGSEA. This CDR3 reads CTSGDNEQFF. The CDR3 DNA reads TGCACCTCCGGGGACAATGAGCAGTTCTTC.

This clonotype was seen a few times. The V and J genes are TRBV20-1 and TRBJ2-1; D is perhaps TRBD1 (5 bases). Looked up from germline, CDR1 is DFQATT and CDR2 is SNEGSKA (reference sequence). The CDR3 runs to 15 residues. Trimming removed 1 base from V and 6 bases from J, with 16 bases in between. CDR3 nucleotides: TGCAGTGCTAGAGTTCGACAGAAGGAAGTCAATGAGCAGTTCTTC. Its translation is CSARVRQKEVNEQFF.

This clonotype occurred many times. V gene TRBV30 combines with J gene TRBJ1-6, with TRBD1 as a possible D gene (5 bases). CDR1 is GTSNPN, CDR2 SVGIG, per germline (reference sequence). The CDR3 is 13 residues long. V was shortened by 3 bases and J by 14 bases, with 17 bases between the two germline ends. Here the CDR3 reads CAWSKIQGGTLHF. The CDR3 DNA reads TGTGCCTGGAGCAAAATCCAGGGTGGCACCCTCCACTTT.

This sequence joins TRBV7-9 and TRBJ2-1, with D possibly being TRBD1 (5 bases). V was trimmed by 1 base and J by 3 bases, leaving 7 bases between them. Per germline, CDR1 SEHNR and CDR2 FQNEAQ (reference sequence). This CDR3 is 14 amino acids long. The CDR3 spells CASSLGQFYNEQFF. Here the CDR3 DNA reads TGTGCCAGCAGCTTAGGACAGTTCTACAATGAGCAGTTCTTC.

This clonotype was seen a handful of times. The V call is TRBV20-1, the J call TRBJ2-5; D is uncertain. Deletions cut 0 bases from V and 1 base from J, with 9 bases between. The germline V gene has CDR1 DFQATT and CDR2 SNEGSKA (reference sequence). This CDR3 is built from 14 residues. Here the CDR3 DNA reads TGCAGTGCTAGAGATGGCAGCATCCAAGAGACCCAGTACTTC. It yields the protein CSARDGSIQETQYF.

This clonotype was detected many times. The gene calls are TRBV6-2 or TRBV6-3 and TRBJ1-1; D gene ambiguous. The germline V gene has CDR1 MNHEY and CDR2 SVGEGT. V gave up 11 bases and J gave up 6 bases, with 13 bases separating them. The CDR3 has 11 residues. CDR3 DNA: TGTGCCGTTGTGGGTAAACCTGAAGCTTTCTTT. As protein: CAVVGKPEAFF.

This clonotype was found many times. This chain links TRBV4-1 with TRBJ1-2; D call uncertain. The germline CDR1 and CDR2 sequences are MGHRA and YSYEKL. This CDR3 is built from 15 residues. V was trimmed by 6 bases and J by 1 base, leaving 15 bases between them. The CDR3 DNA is TGCGCCAGCAGACCCGCCGTAGTGAGTAACTATGGCTACACCTTC. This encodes CASRPAVVSNYGYTF.

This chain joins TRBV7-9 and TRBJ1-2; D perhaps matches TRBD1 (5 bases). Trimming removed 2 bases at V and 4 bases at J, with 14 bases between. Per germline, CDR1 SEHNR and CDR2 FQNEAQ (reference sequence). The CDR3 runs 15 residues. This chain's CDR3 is CASSLPNGRGYGYTF. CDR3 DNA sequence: TGTGCCAGCAGCTTACCTAACGGGAGGGGCTATGGCTACACCTTC.

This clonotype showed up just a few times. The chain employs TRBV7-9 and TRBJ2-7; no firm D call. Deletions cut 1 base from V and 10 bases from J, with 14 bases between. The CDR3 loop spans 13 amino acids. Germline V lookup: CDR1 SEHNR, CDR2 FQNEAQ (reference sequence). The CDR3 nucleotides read TGTGCCAGCAGCTTAGGGACGACTGGGCCCCAGTACTTC. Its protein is CASSLGTTGPQYF.

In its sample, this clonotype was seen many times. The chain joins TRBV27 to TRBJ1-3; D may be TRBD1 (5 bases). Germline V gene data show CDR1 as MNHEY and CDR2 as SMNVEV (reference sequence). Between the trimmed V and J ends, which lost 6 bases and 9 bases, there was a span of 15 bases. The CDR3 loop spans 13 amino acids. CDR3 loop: CASRYNTGGTIYF. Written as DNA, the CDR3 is TGTGCCAGCAGATATAACACGGGGGGCACCATATATTTT.

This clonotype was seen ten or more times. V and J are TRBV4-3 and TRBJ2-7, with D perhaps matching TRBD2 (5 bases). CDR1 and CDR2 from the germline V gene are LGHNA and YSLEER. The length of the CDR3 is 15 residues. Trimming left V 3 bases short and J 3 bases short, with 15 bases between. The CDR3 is CASSHLPGVLYEQYF. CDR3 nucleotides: TGCGCCAGCAGCCATCTTCCCGGGGTTCTCTACGAGCAGTACTTC.